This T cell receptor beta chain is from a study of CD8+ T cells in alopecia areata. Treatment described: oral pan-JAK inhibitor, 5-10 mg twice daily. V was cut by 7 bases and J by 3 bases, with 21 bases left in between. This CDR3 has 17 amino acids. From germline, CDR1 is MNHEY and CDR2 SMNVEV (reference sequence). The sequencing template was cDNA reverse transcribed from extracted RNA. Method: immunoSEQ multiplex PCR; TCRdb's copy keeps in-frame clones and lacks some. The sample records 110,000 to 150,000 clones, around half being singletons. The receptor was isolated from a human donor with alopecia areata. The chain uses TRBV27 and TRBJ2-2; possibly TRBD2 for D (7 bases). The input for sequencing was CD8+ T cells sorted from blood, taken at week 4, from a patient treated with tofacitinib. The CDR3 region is CASMSRSGGPDTGELFF. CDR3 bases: TGTGCCAGCATGAGCAGATCGGGGGGCCCTGACACCGGGGAGCTGTTTTTT.